The clone carrying this T cell receptor beta chain was picked up a small number of times. Its matching antigen is unknown. This specimen comes from a study of metastatic and nonmetastatic thyroid tumors. TCRdb reprocessed the PCR reads via MiXCR. The sample holds tens of thousands of clones, around 25% seen once. CDR1 MNHNS and CDR2 SASEGT come from the germline V gene. CDR3 length equals 15 residues. With V trimmed by 6 bases and J by 4 bases, 7 bases remained unmatched. Notes on the study in general: It was reported that TCR beta diversity was significantly higher in malignant thyroid tumors than benign nodules, in blood and tumor.

The entire patient cohort was treatment-naive prior to thyroid surgery. What was sequenced was blood. The TCR sequence derives from a female donor with papillary thyroid cancer or a benign thyroid nodule (not recorded which). Some clones in this sample may be carry-over from other donors' samples. The chain employs TRBV6-1 and TRBJ1-5; TRBD1 matches 9 bases. The CDR3 loop reads CASRPQGAKNQPQHF. Written as DNA, the CDR3 is TGTGCCAGCAGGCCACAGGGGGCGAAAAATCAGCCCCAGCATTTT.